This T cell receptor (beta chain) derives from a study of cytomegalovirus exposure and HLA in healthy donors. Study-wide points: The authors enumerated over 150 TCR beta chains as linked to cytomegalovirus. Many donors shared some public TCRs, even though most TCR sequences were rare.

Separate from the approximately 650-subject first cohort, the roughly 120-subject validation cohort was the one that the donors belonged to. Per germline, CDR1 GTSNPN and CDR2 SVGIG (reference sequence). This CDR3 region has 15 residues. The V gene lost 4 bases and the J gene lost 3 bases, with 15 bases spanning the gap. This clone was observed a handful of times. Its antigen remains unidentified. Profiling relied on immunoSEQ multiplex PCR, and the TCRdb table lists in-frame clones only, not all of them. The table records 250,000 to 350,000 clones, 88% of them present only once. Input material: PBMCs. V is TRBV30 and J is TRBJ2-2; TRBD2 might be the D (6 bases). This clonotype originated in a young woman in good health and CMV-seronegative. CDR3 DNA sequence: TGTGCCTGGAAACGTGGGGAGGAGGACACCGGGGAGCTGTTTTTT. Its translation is CAWKRGEEDTGELFF.